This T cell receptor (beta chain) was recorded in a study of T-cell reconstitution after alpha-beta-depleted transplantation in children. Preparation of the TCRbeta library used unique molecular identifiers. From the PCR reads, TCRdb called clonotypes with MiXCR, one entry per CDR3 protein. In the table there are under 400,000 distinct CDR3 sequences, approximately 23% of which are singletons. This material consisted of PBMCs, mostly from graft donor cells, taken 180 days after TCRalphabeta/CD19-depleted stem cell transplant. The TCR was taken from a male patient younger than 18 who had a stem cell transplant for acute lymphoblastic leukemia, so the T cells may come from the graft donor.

The CDR3 nucleotides are TGCGCCAGCAATGACTGGGGGATAAATGAAAAACTGTTTTTT. This translates into CASNDWGINEKLFF. The chain recombines TRBV5-1 with TRBJ1-4; a possible D gene is TRBD1 (5 bases). The V and J ends lost 6 bases and 5 bases respectively, with 14 bases between them. Germline V gives CDR1 SGHRS, CDR2 YFSETQ. CDR3 length: 14 amino acids.